In its sample, the clone carrying this T cell receptor (beta chain) was seen a few times. The antigen remains undetermined. The sample comes from a study of T cell repertoires in cytomegalovirus infection. TCRdb re-called the reads through MiXCR, storing one row per CDR3 protein. The data show around 430,000 distinct CDR3 sequences, about 42% seen once. The CDR3 sequence is 14 residues long. Germline CDR1 is LGHNT and CDR2 is FRNRAP. Trimming pared 7 bases from V and 0 bases from J, leaving 12 bases between. The sequencing here drew on cultured PBMCs, taken from culture after CMV antigen stimulation. This receptor was obtained from a human donor in good health (CMV status not recorded). Some clones in this sample may be carry-over from other donors' samples. This chain uses TRBV12-5 with TRBJ1-1, with unresolved D. The CDR3 sequence is CASARGLMNTEAFF. The CDR3 DNA reads as TGTGCTAGTGCCAGAGGGCTGATGAACACTGAAGCTTTCTTT.